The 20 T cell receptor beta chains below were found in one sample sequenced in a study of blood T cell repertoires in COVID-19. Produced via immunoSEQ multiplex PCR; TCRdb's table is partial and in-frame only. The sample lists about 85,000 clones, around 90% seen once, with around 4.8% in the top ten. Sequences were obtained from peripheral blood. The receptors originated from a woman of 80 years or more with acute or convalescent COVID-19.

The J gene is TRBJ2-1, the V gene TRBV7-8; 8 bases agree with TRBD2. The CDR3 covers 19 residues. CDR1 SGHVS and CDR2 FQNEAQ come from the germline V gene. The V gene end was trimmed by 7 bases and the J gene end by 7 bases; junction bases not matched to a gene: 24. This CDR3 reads CASINGGGPSLSKMNEQFF. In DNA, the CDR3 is TGTGCCAGCATTAACGGCGGGGGGCCCTCATTAAGTAAAATGAATGAGCAGTTCTTC.

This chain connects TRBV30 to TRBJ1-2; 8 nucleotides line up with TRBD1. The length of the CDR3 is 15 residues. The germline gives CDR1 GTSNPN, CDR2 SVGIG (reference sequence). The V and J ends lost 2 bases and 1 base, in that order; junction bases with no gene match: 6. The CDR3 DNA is TGTGCCTGGAGTCCAGGACAGGGACGTAACTATGGCTACACCTTC. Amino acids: CAWSPGQGRNYGYTF.

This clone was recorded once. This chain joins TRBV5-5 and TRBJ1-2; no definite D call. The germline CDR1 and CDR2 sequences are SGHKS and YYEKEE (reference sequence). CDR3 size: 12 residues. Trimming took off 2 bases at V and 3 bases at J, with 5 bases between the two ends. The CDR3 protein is CASSFSDYGYTF. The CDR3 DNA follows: TGTGCCAGCAGCTTTTCAGACTATGGCTACACCTTC.

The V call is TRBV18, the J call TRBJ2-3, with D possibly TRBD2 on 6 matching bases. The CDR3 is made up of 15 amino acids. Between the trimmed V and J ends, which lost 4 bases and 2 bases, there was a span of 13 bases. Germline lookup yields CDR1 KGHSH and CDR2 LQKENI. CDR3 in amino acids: CASSHGSGPTDTQYF. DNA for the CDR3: TGTGCCAGCTCACATGGTAGCGGACCCACAGATACGCAGTATTTT.

As DNA, the CDR3 is TGCGCCAGCAGCCAAGTTGTTAGCAGCACCGGGGAGCTGTTTTTT. It translates to CASSQVVSSTGELFF. The chain recombines TRBV4-3 with TRBJ2-2; D call uncertain. This CDR3 is built from 15 residues. V was trimmed by 1 base and J by 4 bases, leaving 10 bases between them. Germline loops: CDR1 LGHNA, CDR2 YSLEER.

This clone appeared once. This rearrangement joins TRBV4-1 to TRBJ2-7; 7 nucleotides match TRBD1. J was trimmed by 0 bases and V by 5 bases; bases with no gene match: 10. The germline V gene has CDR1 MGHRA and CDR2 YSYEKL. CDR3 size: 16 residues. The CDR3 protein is CASSIYTGTASYEQYF. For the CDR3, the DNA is TGCGCCAGCAGCATCTACACCGGGACAGCCTCCTACGAGCAGTACTTC.

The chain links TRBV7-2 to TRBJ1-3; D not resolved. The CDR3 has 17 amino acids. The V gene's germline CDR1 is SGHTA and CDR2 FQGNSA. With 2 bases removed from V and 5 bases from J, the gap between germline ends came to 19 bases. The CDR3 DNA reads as TGTGCCAGCAGCTTACCGTCTAGGAGGGCACGGAGAAACACCATATATTTT. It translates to CASSLPSRRARRNTIYF.

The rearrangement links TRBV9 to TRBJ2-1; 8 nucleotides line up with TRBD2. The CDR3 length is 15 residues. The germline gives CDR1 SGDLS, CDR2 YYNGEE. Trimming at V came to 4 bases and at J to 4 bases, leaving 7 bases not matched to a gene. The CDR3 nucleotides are TGTGCCAGCAGCTCGACGGGAGGGCCATACAATGAGCAGTTCTTC. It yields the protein CASSSTGGPYNEQFF.

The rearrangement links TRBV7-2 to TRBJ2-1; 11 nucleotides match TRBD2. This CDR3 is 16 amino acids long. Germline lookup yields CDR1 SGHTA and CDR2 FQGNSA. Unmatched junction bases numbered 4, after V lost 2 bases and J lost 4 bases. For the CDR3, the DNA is TGTGCCAGCAGCTTACAGACTAGCGGGACATACAATGAGCAGTTCTTC. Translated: CASSLQTSGTYNEQFF.

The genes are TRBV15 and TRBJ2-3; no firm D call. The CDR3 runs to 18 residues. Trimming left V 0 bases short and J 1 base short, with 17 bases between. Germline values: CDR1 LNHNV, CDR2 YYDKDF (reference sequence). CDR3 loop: CATSRDGTRMVGTDTQYF. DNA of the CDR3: TGTGCCACCAGCAGAGATGGCACCAGGATGGTAGGCACAGATACGCAGTATTTT.

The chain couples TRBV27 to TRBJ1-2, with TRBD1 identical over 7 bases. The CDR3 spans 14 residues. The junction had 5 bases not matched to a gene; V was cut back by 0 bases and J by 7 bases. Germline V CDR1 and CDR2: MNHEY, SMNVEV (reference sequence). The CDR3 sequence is CASSLSRQGGGYTF. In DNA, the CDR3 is TGTGCCAGCAGTTTATCGAGACAGGGTGGTGGCTACACCTTC.

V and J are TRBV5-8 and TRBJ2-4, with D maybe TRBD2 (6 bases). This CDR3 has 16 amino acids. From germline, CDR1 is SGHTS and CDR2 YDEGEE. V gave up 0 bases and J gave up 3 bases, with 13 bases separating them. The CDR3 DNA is TGTGCCAGCAGCTTGGGGAGGGCAGACGGCAAAAACATTCAGTACTTC. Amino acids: CASSLGRADGKNIQYF.

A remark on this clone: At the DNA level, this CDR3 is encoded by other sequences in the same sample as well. CDR3 DNA sequence: TGTGCTAGTGGTTTGCGGGATGAGCAGTTCTTC. Translating it yields CASGLRDEQFF. The rearrangement uses TRBV12-5 and TRBJ2-1; D call uncertain. The CDR3 sequence is 11 residues long. V was pared by 2 bases and J by 8 bases, with 4 bases between. The germline V gene has CDR1 LGHNT and CDR2 FRNRAP.

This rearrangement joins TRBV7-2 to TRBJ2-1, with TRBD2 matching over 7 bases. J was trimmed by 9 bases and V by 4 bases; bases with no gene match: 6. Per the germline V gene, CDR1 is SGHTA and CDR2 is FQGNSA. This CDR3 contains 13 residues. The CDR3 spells CASSSYASGEQFF. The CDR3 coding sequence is TGTGCCAGCAGCTCCTACGCTAGCGGTGAGCAGTTCTTC.

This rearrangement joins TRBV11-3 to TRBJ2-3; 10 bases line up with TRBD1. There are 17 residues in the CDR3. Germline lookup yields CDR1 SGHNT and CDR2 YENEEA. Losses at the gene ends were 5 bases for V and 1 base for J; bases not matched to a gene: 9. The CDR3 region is CASSPKAGQGGTDTQYF. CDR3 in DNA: TGTGCCAGCAGCCCGAAAGCTGGACAGGGGGGCACAGATACGCAGTATTTT.

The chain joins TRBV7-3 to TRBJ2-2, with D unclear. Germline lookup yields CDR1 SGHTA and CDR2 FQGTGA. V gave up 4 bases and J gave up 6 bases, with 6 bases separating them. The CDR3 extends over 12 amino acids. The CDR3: CASSSMSGELFF. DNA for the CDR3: TGTGCCAGCAGCTCAATGTCCGGGGAGCTGTTTTTT.

The CDR3, as DNA: TGTGCCAGCAGTGTCCGGACAGGGGCTACCGGGGAGCTGTTTTTT. Protein: CASSVRTGATGELFF. This chain connects TRBV2 to TRBJ2-2; TRBD1 agrees at 9 bases. J was trimmed by 5 bases and V by 4 bases; bases with no gene match: 5. The CDR3 has 15 amino acids. The germline CDR1 and CDR2 sequences are SNHLY and FYNNEI.

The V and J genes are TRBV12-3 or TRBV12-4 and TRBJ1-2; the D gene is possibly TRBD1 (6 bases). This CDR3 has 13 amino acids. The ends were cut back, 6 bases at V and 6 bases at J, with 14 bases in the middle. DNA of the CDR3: TGTGCCAGCAGCCCGGCAGGGGACCATGGCTACACCTTC. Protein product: CASSPAGDHGYTF.

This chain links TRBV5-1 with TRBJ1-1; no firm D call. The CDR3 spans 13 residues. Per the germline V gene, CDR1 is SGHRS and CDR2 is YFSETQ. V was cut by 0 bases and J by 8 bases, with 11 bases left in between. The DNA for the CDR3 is TGCGCCAGCAGCTTGGCCGTAGCTGGGGAAGCTTTCTTT. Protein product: CASSLAVAGEAFF.

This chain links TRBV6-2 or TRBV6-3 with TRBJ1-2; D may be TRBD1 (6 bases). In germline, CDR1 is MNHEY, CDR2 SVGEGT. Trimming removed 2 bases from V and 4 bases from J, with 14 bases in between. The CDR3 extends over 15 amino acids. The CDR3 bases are TGTGCCAGCAGTTACCGGCAGGGGAATATCTATGGCTACACCTTC. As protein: CASSYRQGNIYGYTF.